These T cell receptor beta chains were read from a single sample in a study of blood T cell repertoires in COVID-19. Produced via immunoSEQ multiplex PCR; TCRdb's table is partial and in-frame only. The sample has some 200,000 clones; about 81% are singletons. The sequencing input was peripheral blood. Every receptor here comes from a man aged 30 to 39 with active or convalescent COVID-19. Each CDR3 is given with its conserved first and last residue. A D gene is named only where the DNA matches it firmly. A row's size may be missing; if present it is once, few, many or a size class.

j_call v_call d_call clone_size cdr3_length cdr3_nt cdr3_aa
TRBJ1-2 TRBV28 NA NA 17 TGTGCCAGCAGTACTGGGGGGGACGGACCTTCTAACTATGGCTACACCTTC CASSTGGDGPSNYGYTF
TRBJ1-1 TRBV19 TRBD1 NA 17 TGTGCCAGTAGTATCTTTCAGGACAGGGTAACAGATCCTGAAGCTTTCTTT CASSIFQDRVTDPEAFF
TRBJ1-5 TRBV5-1 TRBD1 NA 15 TGCGCCAGCAGCCCGACAGGGGGGGGAAGTCAGCCCCAGCATTTT CASSPTGGGSQPQHF
TRBJ2-2 TRBV6-5 TRBD1 few 16 TGTGCCAGCAGTTACTCGACAGGGGTAGCCACCGGGGAGCTGTTTTTT CASSYSTGVATGELFF
TRBJ1-2 TRBV5-6 TRBD1 NA 18 TGTGCCAGCAGCTTGGTTCGGGACAGGGGGCAAGGGTGGTCTGGCTACACCTTC CASSLVRDRGQGWSGYTF
TRBJ1-4 TRBV28 TRBD1 NA 15 TGTGCCAGCAGTTTGGGGACAGGGAGCGGCGAAAAACTGTTTTTT CASSLGTGSGEKLFF
TRBJ2-7 TRBV5-4 NA NA 15 TGTGCCAGCAGCTTGGAACGGCAGGGATACTACGAGCAGTACTTC CASSLERQGYYEQYF
TRBJ1-2 TRBV30 NA once 12 TGTGCCTGGAGTACAGGATACTATGGCTACACCTTC CAWSTGYYGYTF
TRBJ2-5 TRBV5-4 NA NA 13 TGTGCCAGCAGACCGGAGGGCCGGGAGACCCAGTACTTC CASRPEGRETQYF
TRBJ1-1 TRBV9 TRBD1 NA 15 TGTGCCAGCAGCGTCGGGACAGGGGGAATCTCTGAAGCTTTCTTT CASSVGTGGISEAFF
TRBJ2-5 TRBV14 TRBD2 NA 17 TGTGCCAGCAGCCAACGGGGACTAGCGGGGAGACTTTGGACCCAGTACTTC CASSQRGLAGRLWTQYF
TRBJ2-3 TRBV7-2 NA NA 11 TGTGCCAGCAGCGAGGGAGATACGCAGTATTTT CASSEGDTQYF
TRBJ2-3 TRBV25-1 TRBD2 NA 16 TGTGCCAGCAGTGAAGGGGTAGCGGGGGTCACAGATACGCAGTATTTT CASSEGVAGVTDTQYF
TRBJ2-5 TRBV12-3/TRBV12-4 TRBD2 NA 13 TGTGCCAGCAGGCGGGGGGAACAAGAGACCCAGTACTTC CASRRGEQETQYF
TRBJ2-3 TRBV27 NA NA 13 TGTGCCACCGCGTCCTGGAGGGCAGATACGCAGTATTTT CATASWRADTQYF
TRBJ1-4 TRBV9 TRBD1 NA 14 TGTGCCAGCAGGGGACAGGGAGGGAATGAAAAACTGTTTTTT CASRGQGGNEKLFF
TRBJ2-7 TRBV11-3 TRBD1 NA 16 TGTGCCAGCAGCTTAGTTATCCGGACAGGTAGCTACGAGCAGTACTTC CASSLVIRTGSYEQYF
TRBJ2-5 TRBV10-3 TRBD1 NA 14 TGTGCCACTACCCATCCGGACAGGGTCGAGACCCAGTACTTC CATTHPDRVETQYF
TRBJ1-1 TRBV10-3 TRBD1 NA 15 TGTGCCACCAGGGGTTTGGACAGGGGTTCCACTGAAGCTTTCTTT CATRGLDRGSTEAFF
TRBJ1-5 TRBV7-6 TRBD1 NA 15 TGTGCCAGCAGTTCAGGGGGCGCGGGCAATCAGCCCCAGCATTTT CASSSGGAGNQPQHF
TRBJ2-5 TRBV28 NA NA 17 TGTGCCAGCAGTCCCCCGGGGGGCAGGGCGAACCAAGAGACCCAGTACTTC CASSPPGGRANQETQYF
TRBJ2-3 TRBV5-4 TRBD2 NA 17 TGTGCTTCAAGCGGGGGGACTATACCCGCTAGCACAGATACGCAGTATTTT CASSGGTIPASTDTQYF
TRBJ2-2 TRBV11-3 NA NA 12 TGTGCCAGCAGCTTAGGGCCCGGGGAGCTGTTTTTT CASSLGPGELFF
TRBJ2-7 TRBV11-3 TRBD2 NA 17 TGTGCCAGCAGCACTCCGGGGGGGAGAGGGGATACCTACGAGCAGTACTTC CASSTPGGRGDTYEQYF
TRBJ2-3 TRBV7-6 NA NA 15 TGTGCCAGCAGCCTCGCGGGGCCTGGCCCAGATACGCAGTATTTT CASSLAGPGPDTQYF
TRBJ1-2 TRBV6-1 NA few 14 TGTGCCAGCAGTGAATCTACCGCAGGGAATGGCTACACCTTC CASSESTAGNGYTF